These T cell receptor beta chains were read from a single sample in a study of cytomegalovirus exposure and HLA in healthy donors. Data came from immunoSEQ multiplex PCR; TCRdb stores just in-frame clones and leaves some out. The sample carries hundreds of thousands of clones, roughly 90% recorded once. Sequencing was carried out using PBMCs. The receptors originated from a woman aged 18-30 years in good health and CMV-seronegative. Both conserved end residues are part of each CDR3. Each record gives: D gene, J gene, V gene, CDR3 DNA, CDR3 protein. D genes are given only for firm matches.

>TRBD1|TRBJ2-7|TRBV6-1
TGTGCCGGCGGGTCCCGACAGGGGGTAGCCTACGAGCAGTACTTC
CAGGSRQGVAYEQYF
>-|TRBJ1-1|TRBV19
TGTGCCAGTATGGAGCCCAGGGCAGCTTTCTTT
CASMEPRAAFF
>-|TRBJ1-3|TRBV2
TGTGCCAGCAGTGAAGCGAGAGCTGGAAACACCATATATTTT
CASSEARAGNTIYF
>TRBD1|TRBJ1-1|TRBV11-2
TGTGCCAGCAGCCCGGGGGGTACAGGGGGGTTGATGAACACTGAAGCTTTCTTT
CASSPGGTGGLMNTEAFF
>-|TRBJ2-7|TRBV6-1
TGTGCCAGCAACAGCCAAGCCACCTACGAGCAGTACTTC
CASNSQATYEQYF
>TRBD2|TRBJ2-3|TRBV7-2
TGTGCCAGCAGCTTAGTGGGGACTAGCGCGGATACGCAGTATTTT
CASSLVGTSADTQYF
>-|TRBJ1-1|TRBV14
TGTGCCAGCGGGGCCGGGCTGAACACTGAAGCTTTCTTT
CASGAGLNTEAFF
>-|TRBJ1-2|TRBV7-8
TGTGCCAGCAGCGCCGTAGAGCCACAGATCTATGGCTACACCTTC
CASSAVEPQIYGYTF
>TRBD2|TRBJ2-5|TRBV12-5
TGTGCTAGTGGTTTGAAAGTGACTAGCGGGGGGTACCAAGAGACCCAGTACTTC
CASGLKVTSGGYQETQYF
>TRBD1|TRBJ1-1|TRBV29-1
TGCAGCGTTTCAGGGGGATGGAACACTGAAGCTTTCTTT
CSVSGGWNTEAFF
>-|TRBJ2-3|TRBV5-6
TGTGCCAGCAGCTTTACTGGTTCGAAGACAGATACGCAGTATTTT
CASSFTGSKTDTQYF
>TRBD1|TRBJ1-2|TRBV6-1
TGTGCCAGCACCGGGGACAGGGAATACTATGGCTACACCTTC
CASTGDREYYGYTF
>-|TRBJ2-5|TRBV6-5
TGTGCCAGCAGTTACTCCCCTGCCGGGGATTGGGAGACCCAGTACTTC
CASSYSPAGDWETQYF
>-|TRBJ1-3|TRBV5-4
TGTGCCAGCAGCTTGACCGGGACAGGAAACACCATATATTTT
CASSLTGTGNTIYF
>-|TRBJ1-1|TRBV7-3
TGTGCCAGCAGCTCCCACCCGGGTGCGAACACTGAAGCTTTCTTT
CASSSHPGANTEAFF